This T cell receptor beta chain was documented in a study of blood T cell repertoires in COVID-19. Repertoires were generated with immunoSEQ multiplex PCR, while TCRdb's copy carries only in-frame clones and drops some. The table has 300,000 to 350,000 clones, 90% seen once; the top ten hold under 1.1%. Germline CDR1 is SEHNR and CDR2 is FQNEAQ (reference sequence). With 5 bases removed from V and 7 bases from J, the gap between germline ends came to 18 bases. The CDR3 runs to 15 residues. The V and J genes are TRBV7-9 and TRBJ2-1; D is perhaps TRBD2 (6 bases). The sample comprised peripheral blood. The source of this sequence is a woman aged 35 to 49 with COVID-19, enrolled during active disease. Here the CDR3 reads CASSPRVSGLNEQFF. The CDR3 coding sequence is TGTGCCAGCAGCCCCCGAGTGAGCGGGTTGAATGAGCAGTTCTTC.